The entry below gives a single TCR beta chain sequence along with its context. This receptor's antigen is unknown. One base away there is no much larger clone; base qualities are not given. Receptor libraries were prepared by the immunoSEQ multiplex PCR assay. For the multiplex PCR, a mixture combining 60 forward primers for TCR Vbeta segments and 13 reverse primers for TCR Jbeta segments was used. The CDR3 region of rearranged TCR beta genes was amplified from genomic DNA with a multiplex PCR assay. The Illumina HiSeq System was used to sequence the amplified TCR beta libraries as 87-base-pair reads. Turning to the authors' computational methods: A later analysis tallied around 80 million unique TCR beta chains across the 666 repertoires, and some 10 million of those chains were shared by two or more donors. Raw reads were error-corrected and collapsed into unique sequences by a nearest-neighbor algorithm in which closely related sequences were merged to remove PCR and sequencing errors. CDR3 sequences were aligned to IMGT reference sequences to assign V, D and J gene segments. For a sequence to be retained, at least a six-nucleotide match to both a V gene segment and a J gene segment was required. A rearrangement was called productive if the CDR3 had no stop codons and remained in frame with V and J, and every other rearrangement was called non-productive. Following IMGT convention, CDR3 was defined as the stretch from the second conserved V-encoded cysteine to the conserved J-encoded phenylalanine. The earlier analysis of fewer than 750 of the donors excluded sequences that lacked an unambiguous match to a single V gene segment. An earlier analysis of 500 to 700 of the donors classified V segments as functional when productive rearrangements were above 56.7% and as segregating when the standard deviation between donors was above 5%. To diagnose cytomegalovirus status from the catalog of TCR beta chain sequences, a statistical classification framework was built. A later analysis assigned V and J genes by comparing TCR nucleotide sequences with IMGT/GENE-DB human TR gene sequences. A later analysis assigned CDR3 sequences and most-parsimonious VDJ recombination scenarios with the TCRdist pipeline. In a later analysis, each TCR beta chain was defined by its CDR3 amino acid sequence together with its V-gene family, and reads without a unique V-gene family were excluded. A later analysis removed 500 to 650 highly shared, low-generation-probability nucleotide sequences to deal with suspected cross-contamination and a sequencing artifact. In a later analysis, a clonal expansion index for each public chain was calculated from normalized within-repertoire ranks of inferred template counts. In a later analysis, generation probabilities were computed using a VDJ recombination model fitted to out-of-frame rearrangements, and the results were checked against IGoR. In a later analysis, hypergeometric tests were used to score TCR-TCR, TCR-HLA and TCR-CMV co-occurrence, with a repertoire-size bias correction applied to TCR pairs. A later analysis estimated false discovery rates by permuting HLA or CMV assignments 20 times. In a later analysis, co-occurring TCRs were grouped using DBSCAN, with TCRdist sequence similarity added in when clustering inside HLA-allele-positive subsets. Repertoires with fewer than 30,000 or more than 120,000 public chains were left out of co-occurrence clustering, as were roughly five repertoires with anomalous nucleotide sharing. TCRdb carries this immuneACCESS record with in-frame sequences only. Its versions omit some clonotypes, under half of them owing to an unresolved V gene in the studies checked, with the rest unexplained. V, J and clone size reflect that table, while D and trimming were determined from the DNA. Across this sample there are roughly 280,000 clones, with approximately 70% seen only once. Under 3% of the sample belongs to the ten largest clones.

The CDR3, from cysteine to phenylalanine, totals 16 residues. The CDR3 DNA has 48 bases and is translated from base 1. CDR1 and CDR2, looked up from the germline V gene, are SGHTS and YDEGEE. V gives up 4 bases and J gives up 9 bases, and the segment between their germline ends measures 22 bases. The cohort was made up of about 610 healthy bone marrow donors. All cohort members were sampled while nominally healthy, although unrecorded immune exposures were likely present. The donor tested CMV seronegative, placing the donor among the 350 or so seronegative members of the cohort. A peripheral blood sample was provided by each donor, and peripheral blood mononuclear cells were used for TCR beta sequencing. The Qiagen DNeasy Blood Extraction Kit was used to extract genomic DNA from the blood cell samples. The sample belongs to a study of cytomegalovirus exposure and HLA in healthy donors (dated by TCRdb to about 2017). In the study overall: According to an earlier analysis of a few hundred of the donors, 150 million to 200 million T cells yielded some 110 million unique TCR beta sequences and 276 Gb of sequence data. Approximately 310 gigabases of sequencing data and tens of millions of unique TCR sequences made up an early release that covered over 550 HLA-typed donors. Among the roughly 410 genotyped donors, about 83% belonged to the genetic ancestry cluster associated with self-reported Caucasian donors. The study aimed to test whether cataloging public T cell receptors could reveal signatures of past pathogen exposure. Using immunosequencing, the study profiled T cell repertoires from 666 subjects and related those repertoires to cytomegalovirus serostatus. Besides the first cohort of 550 to 750 subjects, a separate validation cohort made up of over a hundred different subjects was used. To predict cytomegalovirus infection status, the study brought together high-throughput TCR immunosequencing, statistical association of individual TCRs with disease status, and machine learning. A later analysis re-examined previously published TCR beta repertoires from more than 600 donors and added high-resolution HLA genotyping to investigate patterns of TCR occurrence. Rather than using new phenotypic data, the later analysis identified candidate immune exposures from TCR beta sequences and from how often those sequences occurred across donors. An earlier analysis of some 600 of the donors applied high-throughput TCR beta sequencing to assess whether each TCR beta V gene segment acted as functional or pseudogenic. Donor age, sex, ethnicity and CMV serostatus were collected together with the repertoire data. A later genetic analysis used genome-wide SNP genotypes for about 65% of the roughly 700 donors, treating that subset as a discovery cohort. All discovery cohort repertoires had been generated using a single sequencing platform. Both class I and class II loci were covered by HLA typing, at four-digit resolution. The number of donors typed differed by locus, with 629-630 for A, B, C, DRB1 and DQB1, more than 500 for DQA1, nearly 610 for DPA1, and some 440 for DPB1. About 5 DR-DQ haplotypes were handled as single units for association and clustering, since linkage in the cohort was strong. On average, roughly 240,000 unique TCR beta nucleotide sequences were sequenced per donor among roughly 430 genotyped donors of the cohort, with about 19% of those sequences being non-productive. What the work shows at the level of the full study, not this receptor alone: Three of the identified cytomegalovirus-associated TCR beta chains were confirmed in vitro to be specific for cytomegalovirus antigens. The study listed 164 TCR beta chains as associated with cytomegalovirus. Strong co-occurrence of HLA alleles, especially DR and DQ, made assigning TCR associations to individual alleles difficult. A later analysis found that HLA-associated TCR beta chains were more clonally expanded and had lower generation probabilities than equally common non-associated chains. The earlier analysis of 587 of the donors excluded roughly 16 rarely observed V segments, including chromosome 9 orphons, because counts were too low. According to a later analysis, TCR association rates differed among HLA loci, with DRB1 alleles showing the most associated TCRs and HLA-C alleles showing the fewest. The 87-base-pair reads could not distinguish some IMGT-functional V segments, including TRBV6-2 and TRBV6-3, so those segments were excluded. A cluster of highly shared sequence variants was judged likely to represent a technical artifact of the sequencing pipeline. Because HLA typing was missing for some donors at each locus, association tests included only the typed subset. CMV serostatus was the only immune exposure information available for the cohort. Most CMV-associated TCR beta chains appeared to be HLA-restricted in a later analysis, and the HLA associations seemed to be driven largely by CMV exposure. The classifier was reported to diagnose cytomegalovirus status with high specificity and sensitivity in both the original cohort and the validation cohort. An association between a missense DCLRE1C variant and V-gene and J-gene trimming of TCR beta chains was found in a later genetic analysis and replicated in an independent cohort. Most TCR sequences were seen in very few donors, while some public TCRs were found in many individuals. The presence/absence analyses assumed that sequencing depth was roughly uniform across donors, and that assumption may not be true. A further reported finding was that TCR beta sequences accurately predicted the HLA-A and HLA-B alleles for most subjects in the first cohort. According to a later genetic analysis, donors in an Asian-associated ancestry cluster had fewer N-insertions in productive TCRs than the roughly 670-donor mean. Broadly in line with IMGT annotations, most TCR beta V segments showed up in productive rearrangements about 87% or about 30% of the time in an earlier analysis of several hundred of the donors. Correlated functional status among segregating V segments might reflect linkage disequilibrium, but an unknown experimental factor could not be ruled out. Only TCR beta chains were sequenced in this cohort, and the absence of alpha or paired-chain data limited detectable features. According to the authors, the approach could potentially be generalized to other disease states and immunological phenotypes. A later analysis reported that several top co-occurrence clusters appeared linked to parvovirus B19, influenza, CMV and Epstein-Barr virus. Specific HLA alleles were associated with around 18,000 TCR beta sequences at a false discovery rate of 0.05 in a later analysis.

The source material was PBMCs. The source is a female donor in good health and CMV-seronegative. This chain joins TRBV5-8 to TRBJ1-4; a weak D assignment points to TRBD1 (5 bases agree). DNA sequence: TGTGCCAGCAGCCAGGACACCGGGACCGGGGGGAAAAAACTGTTTTTT. Its protein product is CASSQDTGTGGKKLFF. The CDR3, completed at both ends by the reference TRBV5-8 and TRBJ1-4 genes, gives the full variable domain EAGVTQSPTHLIKTRGQQATLRCSPISGHTSVYWYQQALGLGLQFLLWYDEGEERNRGNFPPRFSGRQFPNYSSELNVNALELEDSALYLCASSQDTGTGGKKLFFGSGTQLSVL.